This T cell receptor beta chain was recovered during a study of Ad26.COV2.S vaccination and SARS-CoV-2 variants. Across the whole study: Donor got 5x10^10 or 1x10^11 viral particles of Ad26.COV2.S. Study-wide results and limits: Spike-specific TCR breadth was greater after Ad26.COV2.S than placebo.

Treatment of the sample: 15 to 20 received Ad26.COV2.S at low or high dose, single or two shots; roughly five received placebo; per-sample allocation not given. On day 63 after the first injection, vaccine and placebo recipients gave samples. In Boston, an adult donor aged 18-55 years took part. Vaccination used an Ad26 vector expressing Wuhan-strain SARS-CoV-2 spike. Measured with immunoSEQ multiplex PCR; TCRdb has only the in-frame clones, and not every one. The sample yields roughly 240,000 clones, 88% seen once. Note on this clone: Antigen: not known.

Trimming removed 6 bases from V and 6 bases from J, with 21 bases in between. The CDR3 is made up of 15 amino acids. Germline V gives CDR1 SGHNT, CDR2 YYREEE (reference sequence). The clonotype comes from a person aged 18-60 years who received the Ad26.COV2.S COVID-19 vaccine or a placebo. The chain employs TRBV5-4 and TRBJ1-1, with D possibly matching TRBD1 (6 bases). Sequenced material: peripheral blood, taken in a trial of Ad26.COV2.S vaccine versus placebo. The CDR3 reads CASTRGDTTGPEAFF. The CDR3 DNA follows: TGTGCCAGCACCCGTGGGGATACTACAGGGCCTGAAGCTTTCTTT.